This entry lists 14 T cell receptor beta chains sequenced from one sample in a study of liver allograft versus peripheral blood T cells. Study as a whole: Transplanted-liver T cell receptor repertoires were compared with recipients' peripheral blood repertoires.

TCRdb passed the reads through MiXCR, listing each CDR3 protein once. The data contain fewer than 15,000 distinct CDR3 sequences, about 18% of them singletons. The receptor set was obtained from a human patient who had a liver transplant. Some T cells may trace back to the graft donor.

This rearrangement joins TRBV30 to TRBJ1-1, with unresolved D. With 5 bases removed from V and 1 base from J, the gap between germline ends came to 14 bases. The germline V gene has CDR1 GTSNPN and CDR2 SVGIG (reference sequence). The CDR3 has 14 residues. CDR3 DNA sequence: TGTGCCTGGTCCCGTAAGGGCAGGAACACTGAAGCTTTCTTT. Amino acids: CAWSRKGRNTEAFF.

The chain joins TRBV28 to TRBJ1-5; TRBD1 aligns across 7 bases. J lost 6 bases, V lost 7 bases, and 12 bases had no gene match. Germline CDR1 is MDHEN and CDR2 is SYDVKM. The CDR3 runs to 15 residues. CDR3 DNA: TGTGCCAGCATGGCCCCGGACAGGACTTCTCAGCCCCAGCATTTT. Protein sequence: CASMAPDRTSQPQHF.

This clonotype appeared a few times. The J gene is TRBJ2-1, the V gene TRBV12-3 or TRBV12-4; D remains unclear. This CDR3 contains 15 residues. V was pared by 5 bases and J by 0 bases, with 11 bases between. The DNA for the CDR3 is TGTGCCAGCAGTCCGAGGCTCAGCTCCTACAATGAGCAGTTCTTC. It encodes CASSPRLSSYNEQFF.

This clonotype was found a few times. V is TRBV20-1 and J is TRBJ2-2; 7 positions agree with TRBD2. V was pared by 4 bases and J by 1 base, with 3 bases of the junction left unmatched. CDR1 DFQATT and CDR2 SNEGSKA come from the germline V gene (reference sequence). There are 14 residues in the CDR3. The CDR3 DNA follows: TGCAGTGCTATGGGGGGGAAGAACACCGGGGAGCTGTTTTTT. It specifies CSAMGGKNTGELFF.

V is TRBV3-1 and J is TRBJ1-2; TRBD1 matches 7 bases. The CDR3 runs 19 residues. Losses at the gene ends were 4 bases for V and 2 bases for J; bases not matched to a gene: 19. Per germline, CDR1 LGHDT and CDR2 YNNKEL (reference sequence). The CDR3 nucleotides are TGTGCCAGCAGCCGCTGGGACTTACAGGGGAGAACCGGAAACTATGGCTACACCTTC. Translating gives CASSRWDLQGRTGNYGYTF. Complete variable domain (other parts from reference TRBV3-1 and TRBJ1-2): DTAVSQTPKYLVTQMGNDKSIKCEQNLGHDTMYWYKQDSKKFLKIMFSYNNKELIINETVPNRFSPKSPDKAHLNLHINSLELGDSAVYFCASSRWDLQGRTGNYGYTFGSGTRLTVV.

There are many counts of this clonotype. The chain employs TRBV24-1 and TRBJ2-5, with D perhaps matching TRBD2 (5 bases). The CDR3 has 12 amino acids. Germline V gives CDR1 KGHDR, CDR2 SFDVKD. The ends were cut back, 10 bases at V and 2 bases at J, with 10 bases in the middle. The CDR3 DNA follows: TGTGCCACTGAGGGTTTTCAAGAGACCCAGTACTTC. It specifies CATEGFQETQYF.

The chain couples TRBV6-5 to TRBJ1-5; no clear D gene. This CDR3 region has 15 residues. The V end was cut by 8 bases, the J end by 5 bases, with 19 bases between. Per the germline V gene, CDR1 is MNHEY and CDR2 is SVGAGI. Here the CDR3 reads CASRLLNSPDQPQHF. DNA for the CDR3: TGTGCCAGCCGTTTGTTGAACAGCCCAGATCAGCCCCAGCATTTT.

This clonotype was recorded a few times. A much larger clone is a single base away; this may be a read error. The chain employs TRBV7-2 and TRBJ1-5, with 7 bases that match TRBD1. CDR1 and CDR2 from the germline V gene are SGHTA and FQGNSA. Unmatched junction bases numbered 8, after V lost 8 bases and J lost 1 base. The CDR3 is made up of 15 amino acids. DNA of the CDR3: TGTGCCAGCGCCAGGGGGGCCCCCAGCAATCAGCCCCAGCATTTT. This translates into CASARGAPSNQPQHF. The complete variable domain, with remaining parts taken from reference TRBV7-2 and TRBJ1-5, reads GAGVSQSPSNKVTEKGKDVELRCDPISGHTALYWYRQSLGQGLEFLIYFQGNSAPDKSGLPSDRFSAERTGGSVSTLTIQRTQQEDSAVYLCASARGAPSNQPQHFGDGTRLSIL.

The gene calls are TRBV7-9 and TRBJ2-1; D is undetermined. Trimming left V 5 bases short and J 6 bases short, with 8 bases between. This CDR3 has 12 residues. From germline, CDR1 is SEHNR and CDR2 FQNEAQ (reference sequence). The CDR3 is CASSPRSNEQFF. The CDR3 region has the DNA TGTGCCAGCAGCCCTCGGAGCAATGAGCAGTTCTTC.

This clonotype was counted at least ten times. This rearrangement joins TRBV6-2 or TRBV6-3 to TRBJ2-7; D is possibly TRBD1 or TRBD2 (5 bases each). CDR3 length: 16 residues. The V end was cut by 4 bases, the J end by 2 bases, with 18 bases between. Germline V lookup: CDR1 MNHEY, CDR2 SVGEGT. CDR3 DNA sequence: TGTGCCAGCAGTTCATCCGGGACCCGAGGAACCTACGAGCAGTACTTC. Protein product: CASSSSGTRGTYEQYF.

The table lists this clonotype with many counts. The CDR3 DNA reads as TGTGCCAGTAGCTCGACCGGAGGCAATCAGCCCCAGCATTTT. Translating it yields CASSSTGGNQPQHF. The chain recombines TRBV19 with TRBJ1-5; no definite D call. V was pared by 6 bases and J by 2 bases, with 11 bases between. The V gene's germline CDR1 is LNHDA and CDR2 SQIVND (reference sequence). This CDR3 has 14 amino acids.

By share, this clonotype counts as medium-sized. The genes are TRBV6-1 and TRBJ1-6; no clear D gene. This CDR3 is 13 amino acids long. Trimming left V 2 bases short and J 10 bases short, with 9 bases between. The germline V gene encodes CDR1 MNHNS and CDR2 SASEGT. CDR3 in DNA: TGTGCCAGCAGTGAATGGTTGGTCTCACCCCTCCACTTT. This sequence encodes CASSEWLVSPLHF.

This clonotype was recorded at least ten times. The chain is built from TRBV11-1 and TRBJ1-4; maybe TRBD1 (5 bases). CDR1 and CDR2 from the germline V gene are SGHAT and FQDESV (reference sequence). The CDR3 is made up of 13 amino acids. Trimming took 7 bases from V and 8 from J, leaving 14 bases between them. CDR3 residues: CASTRGAKEKLFF. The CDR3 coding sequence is TGTGCCAGCACCCGCGGGGCCAAGGAAAAACTGTTTTTT.

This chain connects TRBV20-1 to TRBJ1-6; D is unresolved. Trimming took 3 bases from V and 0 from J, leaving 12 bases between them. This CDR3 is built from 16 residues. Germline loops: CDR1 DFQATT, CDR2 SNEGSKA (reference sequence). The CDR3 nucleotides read TGCAGTGCTAGTACGGGGAGCCGCTCCTATAATTCACCCCTCCACTTT. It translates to CSASTGSRSYNSPLHF.